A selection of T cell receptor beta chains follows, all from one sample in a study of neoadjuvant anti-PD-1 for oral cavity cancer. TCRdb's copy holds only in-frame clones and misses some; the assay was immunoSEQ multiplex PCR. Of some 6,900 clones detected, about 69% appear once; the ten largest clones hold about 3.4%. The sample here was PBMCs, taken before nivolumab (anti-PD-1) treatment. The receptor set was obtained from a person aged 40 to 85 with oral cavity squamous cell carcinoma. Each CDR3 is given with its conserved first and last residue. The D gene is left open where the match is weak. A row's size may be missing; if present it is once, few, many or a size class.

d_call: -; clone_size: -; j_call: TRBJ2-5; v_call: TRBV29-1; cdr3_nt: TGCAGCGCACAGGTTGGCGTCCAAGAGACCCAGTACTTC; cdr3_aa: CSAQVGVQETQYF
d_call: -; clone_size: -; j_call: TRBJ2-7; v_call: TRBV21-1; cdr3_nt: TGTGCCAGCAGCAAACCTAGCGGACATCCCTACGAGCAGTACTTC; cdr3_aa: CASSKPSGHPYEQYF
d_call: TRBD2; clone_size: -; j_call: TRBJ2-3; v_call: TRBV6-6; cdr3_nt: TGTGCCATCCAAAGCGGGGCGAGCACAGATACGCAGTATTTT; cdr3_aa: CAIQSGASTDTQYF
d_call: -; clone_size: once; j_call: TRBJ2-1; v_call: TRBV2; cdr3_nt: TGTGCCAGCAGTGAAGTGGGGGGACAGACTAGCTCCTACAATGAGCAGTTCTTC; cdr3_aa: CASSEVGGQTSSYNEQFF
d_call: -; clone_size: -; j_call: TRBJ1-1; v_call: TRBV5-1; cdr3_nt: TGCGCCAGCAGCTTACAGGGACAGAACACTGAAGCTTTCTTT; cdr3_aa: CASSLQGQNTEAFF
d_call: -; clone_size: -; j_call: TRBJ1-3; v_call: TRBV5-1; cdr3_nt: TGCGCCAGCAGCACTTACAGCCTCTTCTCTGGAAACACCATATATTTT; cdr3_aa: CASSTYSLFSGNTIYF
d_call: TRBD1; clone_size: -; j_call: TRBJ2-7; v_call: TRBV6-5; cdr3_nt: TGTGCCAGCAGTTACCGGGACAGACCCTACGAGCAGTACTTC; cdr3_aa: CASSYRDRPYEQYF
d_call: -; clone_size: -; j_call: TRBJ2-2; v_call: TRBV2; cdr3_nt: TGTGCCAGCAGTTGGGACATGATCGGGACCGGGGAGCTGTTTTTT; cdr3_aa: CASSWDMIGTGELFF
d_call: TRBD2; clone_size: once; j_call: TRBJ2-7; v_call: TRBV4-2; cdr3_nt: TGTGCCAGCAGCCAAACTAGCGGGGGTTACGAGCAGTACTTC; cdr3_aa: CASSQTSGGYEQYF
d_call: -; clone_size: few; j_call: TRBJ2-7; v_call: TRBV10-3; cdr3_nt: TGTGCCATCAGTGATGCACAGGGGAGGCGCGAGCAGTACTTC; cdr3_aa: CAISDAQGRREQYF
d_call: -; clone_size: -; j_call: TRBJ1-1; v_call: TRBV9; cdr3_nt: TGTGCCAGCAGCCCTTGGCTTTCGTTGAACACTGAAGCTTTCTTT; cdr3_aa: CASSPWLSLNTEAFF
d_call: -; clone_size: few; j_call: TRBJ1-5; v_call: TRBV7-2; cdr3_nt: TGTGCCAGCAGCCCAGCATCGGGGCCCCAGCATTTT; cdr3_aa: CASSPASGPQHF
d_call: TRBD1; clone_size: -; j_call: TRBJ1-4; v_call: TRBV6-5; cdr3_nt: TGTGCCAGCAGGCTGGACAGGGGAGGATCATTGTTTTTT; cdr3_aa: CASRLDRGGSLFF
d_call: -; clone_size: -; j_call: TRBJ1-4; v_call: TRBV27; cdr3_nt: TGTGCCAGCAGTTTAGGGGGGGGCAGGGTAGGGGAAAAACTGTTTTTT; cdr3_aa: CASSLGGGRVGEKLFF
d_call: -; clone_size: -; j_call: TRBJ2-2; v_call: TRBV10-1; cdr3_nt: TGCGCCAGCAGTGAGTCGGGAGCTGCCCGGGAGCTGTTTTTT; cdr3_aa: CASSESGAARELFF
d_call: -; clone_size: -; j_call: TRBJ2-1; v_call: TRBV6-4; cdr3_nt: TGTGCCAGCAGTGCCGAGATCTCCTACAATGAGCAGTTCTTC; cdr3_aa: CASSAEISYNEQFF
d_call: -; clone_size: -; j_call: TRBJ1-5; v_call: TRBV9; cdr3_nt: TGTGCCAGCAGCGTGGGGGACTTGTCCAATCAGCCCCAGCATTTT; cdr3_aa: CASSVGDLSNQPQHF
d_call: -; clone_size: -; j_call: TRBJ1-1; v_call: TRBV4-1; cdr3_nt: TGCGCCAGCAGCCAAGTAGAGTTATCGAACACTGAAGCTTTCTTT; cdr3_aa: CASSQVELSNTEAFF
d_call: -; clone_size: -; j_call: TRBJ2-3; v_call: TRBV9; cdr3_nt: TGTGCCAGCAGTGAGGGTGGACAGAGCACAGATACGCAGTATTTT; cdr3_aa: CASSEGGQSTDTQYF
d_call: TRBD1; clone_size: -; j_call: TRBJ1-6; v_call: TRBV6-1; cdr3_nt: TGTGCCAGCAGTGATGACAGGGAAAATTCACCCCTCCACTTT; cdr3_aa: CASSDDRENSPLHF
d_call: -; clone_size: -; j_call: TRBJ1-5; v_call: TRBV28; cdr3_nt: TGTGCCAGCAGGGAGGGTGGGCAGCCCCAGCATTTT; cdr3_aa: CASREGGQPQHF
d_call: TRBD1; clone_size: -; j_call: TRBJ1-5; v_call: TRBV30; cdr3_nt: TGTGCCTGGAGTGTAGGGTTAAATCACAGGGGATGGTTTAGCAATCAGCCCCAGCATTTT; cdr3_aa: CAWSVGLNHRGWFSNQPQHF
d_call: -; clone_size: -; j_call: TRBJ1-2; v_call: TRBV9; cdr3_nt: TGTGCCAGCAGCGTAGCATCCCGGGTCGACTATGGCTACACCTTC; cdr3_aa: CASSVASRVDYGYTF
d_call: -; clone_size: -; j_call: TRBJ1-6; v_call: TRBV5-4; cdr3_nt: TGTGCCAGCAGCCGTGGGTGGGGGGCTGATAATTCACCCCTCCACTTT; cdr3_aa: CASSRGWGADNSPLHF
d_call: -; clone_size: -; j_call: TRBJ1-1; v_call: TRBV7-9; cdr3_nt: TGTGCCAGCAGCTTACTAGGGACGGACTTAGAAGCTTTCTTT; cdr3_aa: CASSLLGTDLEAFF
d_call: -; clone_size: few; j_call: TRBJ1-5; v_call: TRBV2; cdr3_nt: TGTGCCAGCAGGGCCGGGACGACGGGCAATCAGCCCCAGCATTTT; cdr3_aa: CASRAGTTGNQPQHF
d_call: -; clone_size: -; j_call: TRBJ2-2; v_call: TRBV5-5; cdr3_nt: TGTGCCAGCAGCTTGTTTGGGGGGTCCGGGGAGCTGTTTTTT; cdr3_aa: CASSLFGGSGELFF
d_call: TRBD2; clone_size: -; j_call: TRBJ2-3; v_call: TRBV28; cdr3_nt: TGTGCCAGCACCCCCATTGGACTAGCGACGCATCGCACAGATACGCAGTATTTT; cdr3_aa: CASTPIGLATHRTDTQYF
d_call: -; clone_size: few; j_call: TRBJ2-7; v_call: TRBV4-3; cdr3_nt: TGCGCCAGCAGCCAAACCACAGGGAGCTCCTACGAGCAGTACTTC; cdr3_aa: CASSQTTGSSYEQYF
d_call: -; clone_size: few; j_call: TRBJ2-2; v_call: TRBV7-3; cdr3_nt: TGTGCCAGCAGCGAGGTTAACACCGGGGAGCTGTTTTTT; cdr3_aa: CASSEVNTGELFF
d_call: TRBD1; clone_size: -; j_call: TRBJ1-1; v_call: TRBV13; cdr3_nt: TGTGCCAGCAGCCAAGGGTCGGACAGGGTGATGAACACTGAAGCTTTCTTT; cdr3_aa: CASSQGSDRVMNTEAFF
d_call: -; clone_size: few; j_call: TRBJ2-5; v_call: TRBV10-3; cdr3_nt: TGTGCCATCGCGGCAGAACAAGAGACCCAGTACTTC; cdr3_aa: CAIAAEQETQYF
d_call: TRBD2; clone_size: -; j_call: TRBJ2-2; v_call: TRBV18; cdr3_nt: TGTGCCAGCTCACCGACTAGCGGGCCAGCCGGGGAGCTGTTTTTT; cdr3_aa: CASSPTSGPAGELFF
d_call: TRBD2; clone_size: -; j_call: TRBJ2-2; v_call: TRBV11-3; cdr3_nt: TGTGCCAGCAGCCCCAGGACTAGCGGGGTAGGGGAGCTGTTTTTT; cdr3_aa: CASSPRTSGVGELFF
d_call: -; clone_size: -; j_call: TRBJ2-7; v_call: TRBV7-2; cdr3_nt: TGTGCCAGCAGCTTGACCTACCCTCGGGCGGGGAGCGGGTACGAGCAGTACTTC; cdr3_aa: CASSLTYPRAGSGYEQYF
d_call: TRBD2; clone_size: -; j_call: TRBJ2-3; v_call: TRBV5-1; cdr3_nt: TGCGCCAGCAGCACCAGGACTAGCGGGGGAGGGACAGATACGCAGTATTTT; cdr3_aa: CASSTRTSGGGTDTQYF
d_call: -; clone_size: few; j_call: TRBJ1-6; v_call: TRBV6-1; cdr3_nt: TGTGCCAGCGGGGGCACAGGAAGACAAAATTCACCCCTCCACTTT; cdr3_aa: CASGGTGRQNSPLHF
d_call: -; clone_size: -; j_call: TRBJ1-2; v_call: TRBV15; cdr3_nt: TGTGCCACCAGCAGGGGAATCCCCGGCAGGCGGGGTGACTATGGCTACACCTTC; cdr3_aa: CATSRGIPGRRGDYGYTF
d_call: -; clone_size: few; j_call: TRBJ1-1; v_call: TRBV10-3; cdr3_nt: TGTGCCATCAGGGAGGGCTGGCGGAACACTGAAGCTTTCTTT; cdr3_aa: CAIREGWRNTEAFF
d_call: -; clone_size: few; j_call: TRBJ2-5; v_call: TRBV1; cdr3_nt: TGCACCAGCAGCCAAGATAGGAGGGGGGGCGCGGAGGAGACCCAGTACTTC; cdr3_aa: CTSSQDRRGGAEETQYF
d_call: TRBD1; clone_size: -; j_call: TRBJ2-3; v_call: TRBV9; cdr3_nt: TGTGCCAGCAGCCCCCGGGACAGGGCCCCAGATACGCAGTATTTT; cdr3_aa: CASSPRDRAPDTQYF
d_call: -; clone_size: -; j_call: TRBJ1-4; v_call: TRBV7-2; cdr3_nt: TGTGCCAGCAGCTTATTGGCACCACTTGCAACTAATGAAAAACTGTTTTTT; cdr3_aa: CASSLLAPLATNEKLFF
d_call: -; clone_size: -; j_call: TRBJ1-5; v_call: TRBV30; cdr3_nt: TGTGCCTGGAGTGCCGCCCTTTATCAGCCCCAGCATTTT; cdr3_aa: CAWSAALYQPQHF
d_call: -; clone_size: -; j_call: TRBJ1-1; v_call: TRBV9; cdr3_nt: TGTGCCAGCAGCGTCTCAGTGAACACTGAAGCTTTCTTT; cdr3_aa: CASSVSVNTEAFF
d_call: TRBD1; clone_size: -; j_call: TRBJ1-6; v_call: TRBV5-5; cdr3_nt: TGTGCCAGCAGCCCTGGACAGGACCTCTTGTCGGCCCTCCACTTT; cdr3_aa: CASSPGQDLLSALHF
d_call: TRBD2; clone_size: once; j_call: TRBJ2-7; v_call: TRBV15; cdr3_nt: TGTGCCACCAGCAGAACAACTCGGACTAGCGGGGGGCATCCCTACGAGCAGTACTTC; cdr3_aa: CATSRTTRTSGGHPYEQYF
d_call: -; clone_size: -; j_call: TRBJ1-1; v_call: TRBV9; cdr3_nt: TGTGCCAGCAGCTCCCGGACAGTGAACACTGAAGCTTTCTTT; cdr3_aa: CASSSRTVNTEAFF
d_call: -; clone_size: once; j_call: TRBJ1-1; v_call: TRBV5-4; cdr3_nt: TGTGCCAGCAGCTTGAGGAACACTGAAGCTTTCTTT; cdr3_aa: CASSLRNTEAFF
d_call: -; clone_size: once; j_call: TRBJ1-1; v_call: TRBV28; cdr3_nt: TGTGCCAGCAGTCTTTTTTATGAAGCTTTCTTT; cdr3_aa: CASSLFYEAFF
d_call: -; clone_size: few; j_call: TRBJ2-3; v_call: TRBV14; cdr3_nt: TGTGCCAGCAGCCAAACCGTCGGCACAGATACGCAGTATTTT; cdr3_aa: CASSQTVGTDTQYF
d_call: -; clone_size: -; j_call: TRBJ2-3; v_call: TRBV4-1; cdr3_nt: TGCGCCAGCAGCCAAGAAAGGAACAGGGTGAGAGCAGATACGCAGTATTTT; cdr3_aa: CASSQERNRVRADTQYF
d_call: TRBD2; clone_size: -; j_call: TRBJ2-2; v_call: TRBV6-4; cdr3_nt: TGTGCCAGCAGTGAGGGAGCGGGGGAGAACACCGGGGAGCTGTTTTTT; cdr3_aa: CASSEGAGENTGELFF
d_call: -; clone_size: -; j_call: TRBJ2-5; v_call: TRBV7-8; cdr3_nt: TGTGCCAGCAGCTTAGTTCTGGAGACCCAGTACTTC; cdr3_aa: CASSLVLETQYF
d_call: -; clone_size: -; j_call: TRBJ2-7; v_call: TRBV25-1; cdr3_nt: TGTGCCAGCAGCATTACCTACGAGCAGTACTTC; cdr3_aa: CASSITYEQYF
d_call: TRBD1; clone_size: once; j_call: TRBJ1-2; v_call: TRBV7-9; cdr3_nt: TGTGCCAGCAGCCCGGGACAGCACTATGGCTACACCTTC; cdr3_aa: CASSPGQHYGYTF
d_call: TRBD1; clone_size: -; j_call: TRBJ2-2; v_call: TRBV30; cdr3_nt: TGTGCCTGGAAAGGACAGGGGCACACCGGGGAGCTGTTTTTT; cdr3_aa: CAWKGQGHTGELFF
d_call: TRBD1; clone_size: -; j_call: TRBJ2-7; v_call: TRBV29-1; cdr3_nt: TGCAGCGTCAAAGGACAGGGGGGGAGCGAGCAGTACTTC; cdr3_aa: CSVKGQGGSEQYF
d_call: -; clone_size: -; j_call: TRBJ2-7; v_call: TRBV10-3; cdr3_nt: TGTGCCATCAGTGCCGGGTCCCAGGGCGAGCAGTACTTC; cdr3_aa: CAISAGSQGEQYF
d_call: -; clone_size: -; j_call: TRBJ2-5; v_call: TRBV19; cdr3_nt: TGTGCCAGTAGTATCTCCCCTACAGGGCAAGAGACCCAGTACTTC; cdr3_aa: CASSISPTGQETQYF